Listed here are 25 T cell receptor beta chains from one sample, sequenced in a study of blood T cell repertoires in COVID-19. Profiling relied on immunoSEQ multiplex PCR, and the TCRdb table lists in-frame clones only, not all of them. Here the sample spans roughly 430,000 clones, 70% to 90% being singletons. Sequencing was carried out using PBMCs or T cells enriched from blood (not recorded which). All receptors derive from a woman in her thirties or forties with acute COVID-19.

With regard to this clone: Other DNA sequences in the same sample also yield this CDR3. This chain links TRBV7-9 with TRBJ1-1; tentatively, D is TRBD1 (5 bases). Trimming shortened V by 2 bases and J by 1 base, and 8 bases separated the two germline ends. This CDR3 is built from 14 residues. The germline gives CDR1 SEHNR, CDR2 FQNEAQ (reference sequence). The CDR3 DNA is TGTGCCAGCAGCTTACTCGGGGGGAACACTGAAGCTTTCTTT. It encodes CASSLLGGNTEAFF.

This clone was counted once. This chain links TRBV27 with TRBJ1-2; 8 positions match TRBD1. V lost 5 bases and J lost 2; bases outside the gene matches: 4. CDR3 length: 14 residues. Looked up from germline, CDR1 is MNHEY and CDR2 is SMNVEV (reference sequence). The CDR3 sequence: CASSPRQGNYGYTF. For the CDR3, the DNA is TGTGCCAGCAGTCCGCGACAGGGGAACTATGGCTACACCTTC.

V usage is TRBV11-2 and J usage is TRBJ1-2; D is unclear. Looked up from germline, CDR1 is SGHAT and CDR2 is FQNNGV. CDR3 size: 15 residues. V lost 0 bases, J lost 5 bases, and 13 bases lay in between. The CDR3 is CASSLDLAEVYGYTF. The CDR3 DNA is TGTGCCAGCAGCTTAGATTTGGCCGAAGTATATGGCTACACCTTC.

V is TRBV20-1 and J is TRBJ2-1; D gene unclear. This CDR3 comprises 12 residues. V lost 3 bases to trimming and J lost 5 bases, with 8 bases between them. CDR1 is DFQATT, CDR2 SNEGSKA, per germline (reference sequence). The CDR3 DNA follows: TGCAGTGCTAGTGTCATCAACAATGAGCAGTTCTTC. Protein: CSASVINNEQFF.

V and J are TRBV11-2 and TRBJ2-2; 9 nucleotides align to TRBD1. Unmatched junction bases numbered 8, after V lost 5 bases and J lost 7 bases. This CDR3 region has 15 residues. In germline, CDR1 is SGHAT, CDR2 FQNNGV. The CDR3 sequence is CASSPLTGGIGELFF. As DNA, the CDR3 is TGTGCCAGCAGCCCGTTAACAGGGGGCATCGGGGAGCTGTTTTTT.

This chain connects TRBV5-1 to TRBJ2-3; D might be TRBD2 (7 bases). This CDR3 region has 15 residues. Germline V gene sequence: CDR1 SGHRS, CDR2 YFSETQ. V dropped 1 base and J dropped 3 bases, with 12 bases sitting between them. The DNA of the CDR3 is TGCGCCAGCAGCTTGTCGGGGGGCCAAACAGATACGCAGTATTTT. Translating gives CASSLSGGQTDTQYF.

The chain carries TRBV12-3 or TRBV12-4 and TRBJ1-1; 10 bases line up with TRBD1. The CDR3 consists of 13 residues. After removal of 6 bases from V and 11 bases from J, the junction contained 9 bases not matched to a gene. The DNA for the CDR3 is TGTGCCAGCAGAAGACAGGGGGCACACTTGGCTTTCTTT. This translates into CASRRQGAHLAFF.

This chain uses TRBV6-1 with TRBJ2-7, with 8 nucleotides matching TRBD1. This CDR3 region has 14 residues. Trimming removed 5 bases from V and 0 bases from J; junction bases left unmatched: 3. Germline V gene data show CDR1 as MNHNS and CDR2 as SASEGT. The CDR3 loop reads CASSRTGSSYEQYF. CDR3 nucleotides: TGTGCCAGCAGTAGGACAGGGAGCTCCTACGAGCAGTACTTC.

In its sample, this clone was seen once. This chain uses TRBV12-3 or TRBV12-4 with TRBJ1-1; the D is unclear. The germline V and J ends were trimmed by 5 bases and 0 bases, with 4 bases remaining between them. The CDR3 runs to 12 residues. CDR3 protein: CASSPLNTEAFF. The CDR3 region has the DNA TGTGCCAGCAGTCCCTTGAACACTGAAGCTTTCTTT.

The gene calls are TRBV24-1 and TRBJ1-6, with 7 bases matching TRBD1. The V and J ends lost 6 bases and 8 bases, in that order; junction bases with no gene match: 9. Germline CDR1 is KGHDR and CDR2 is SFDVKD. This CDR3 region has 15 residues. The CDR3 here is CATSIRQGGYSPLHF. CDR3 bases: TGTGCCACCAGTATAAGACAGGGTGGTTATTCACCCCTCCACTTT.

V and J are TRBV6-5 and TRBJ2-5; 7 bases fit TRBD1. The CDR3 length is 14 residues. Germline assignment: CDR1 MNHEY and CDR2 SVGAGI. The V and J ends lost 5 bases and 2 bases, in that order; junction bases with no gene match: 5. This CDR3 is CASSTWTGQETQYF. The CDR3 nucleotides read TGTGCCAGCAGTACCTGGACAGGTCAAGAGACCCAGTACTTC.

The chain recombines TRBV5-1 with TRBJ2-3; the match to TRBD2 covers 13 bases. CDR3 length: 17 residues. V was pared by 4 bases and J by 2 bases, with 7 bases of the junction left unmatched. The germline V gene has CDR1 SGHRS and CDR2 YFSETQ. Here the CDR3 DNA reads TGCGCCAGCAGCCTGCTACTAGCGGGGGGGATCACAGATACGCAGTATTTT. Amino acid sequence: CASSLLLAGGITDTQYF.

V usage is TRBV9 and J usage is TRBJ1-2; TRBD1 aligns across 9 bases. Trimming at V came to 2 bases and at J to 8 bases, leaving 10 bases not matched to a gene. The CDR3 contains 15 residues. Germline V gives CDR1 SGDLS, CDR2 YYNGEE. CDR3 region: CASSVQTGGESGYTF. CDR3 nucleotides: TGTGCCAGCAGCGTTCAGACAGGGGGTGAATCGGGCTACACCTTC. Drawing the rest from reference TRBV9 and TRBJ1-2, the complete variable domain is DSGVTQTPKHLITATGQRVTLRCSPRSGDLSVYWYQQSLDQGLQFLIQYYNGEERAKGNILERFSAQQFPDLHSELNLSSLELGDSALYFCASSVQTGGESGYTFGSGTRLTVV.

This clone has only one observation. The chain uses TRBV7-6 and TRBJ1-1, with no clear D. V lost 1 base and J lost 8, with 14 bases in between. CDR3 size: 14 residues. Germline-derived CDR1 and CDR2 are SGHVS and FNYEAQ. The CDR3 loop reads CASSLGGSGQEAFF. DNA of the CDR3: TGTGCCAGCAGCTTAGGTGGAAGTGGGCAGGAAGCTTTCTTT.

Here the CDR3 DNA reads TGTGCCAGCAGCTTACTAGCGGGGGGTAGTTGGCACACCGGGGAGCTGTTTTTT. It codes for CASSLLAGGSWHTGELFF. The rearrangement joins TRBV11-2 to TRBJ2-2, with 11 bases lining up with TRBD2. This CDR3 comprises 18 residues. Germline trimming cut 2 bases from V and 3 bases from J; bases unmatched to any gene: 8. Germline loops: CDR1 SGHAT, CDR2 FQNNGV.

This chain joins TRBV19 and TRBJ2-1; D perhaps matches TRBD2 (7 bases). Germline V gives CDR1 LNHDA, CDR2 SQIVND (reference sequence). V was clipped by 6 bases and J by 10 bases, with 16 bases between them. CDR3 size: 13 residues. CDR3 bases: TGTGCCAGTAGCGGGGGCGGGGGTTGGGAGCAGTTCTTC. This encodes CASSGGGGWEQFF. Supplemented by reference TRBV19 and TRBJ2-1, the full variable domain reads DGGITQSPKYLFRKEGQNVTLSCEQNLNHDAMYWYRQDPGQGLRLIYYSQIVNDFQKGDIAEGYSVSREKKESFPLTVTSAQKNPTAFYLCASSGGGGWEQFFGPGTRLTVL.

The genes are TRBV4-1 and TRBJ1-5; maybe TRBD1 (5 bases). The CDR3 totals 15 residues. Germline-derived CDR1 and CDR2 are MGHRA and YSYEKL. V was shortened by 0 bases and J by 5 bases, with 11 bases between the two germline ends. Written as DNA, the CDR3 is TGCGCCAGCAGCCAAGACGACGGGGGGTATCAGCCCCAGCATTTT. Translated, it gives CASSQDDGGYQPQHF.

The chain recombines TRBV4-1 with TRBJ2-7, with 9 nucleotides matching TRBD1. Germline assignment: CDR1 MGHRA and CDR2 YSYEKL. The CDR3 runs 15 residues. V was clipped by 5 bases and J by 5 bases; unmatched bases: 10. For the CDR3, the DNA is TGCGCCAGCAGCGTAAGCGGGACAGGGACCCACGAGCAGTACTTC. It translates to CASSVSGTGTHEQYF.

This clone has just a few counts. The sample holds other DNA sequences that translate to the same CDR3. The genes are TRBV4-2 and TRBJ2-7; D ambiguous. V was trimmed by 0 bases and J by 7 bases, leaving 4 bases between them. Germline V CDR1 and CDR2: LGHNA, YNFKEQ. The length of the CDR3 is 11 residues. The CDR3 loop reads CASSQDGEQYF. CDR3 nucleotides: TGTGCCAGCAGCCAAGACGGTGAGCAGTACTTC.

The chain carries TRBV28 and TRBJ2-1, with D perhaps TRBD2 (7 bases). The CDR3 is made up of 16 amino acids. Germline V lookup: CDR1 MDHEN, CDR2 SYDVKM. Trimming left V 3 bases short and J 0 bases short, with 12 bases between. CDR3 sequence reads: CASSFYRGASYNEQFF. CDR3 in DNA: TGTGCCAGCAGTTTCTACCGGGGGGCCTCCTACAATGAGCAGTTCTTC.

The chain employs TRBV18 and TRBJ2-1; 7 bases are shared with TRBD1. The CDR3 extends over 15 amino acids. Trimming took 6 bases from V and 0 from J; bases not matched to a gene: 5. Germline CDR1 is KGHSH and CDR2 is LQKENI. CDR3 protein: CASSPDRDSYNEQFF. The CDR3 DNA is TGTGCCAGCTCGCCAGACAGGGACTCCTACAATGAGCAGTTCTTC. The variable domain in full, with the rest retrieved from reference TRBV18 and TRBJ2-1, is NAGVMQNPRHLVRRRGQEARLRCSPMKGHSHVYWYRQLPEEGLKFMVYLQKENIIDESGMPKERFSAEFPKEGPSILRIQQVVRGDSAAYFCASSPDRDSYNEQFFGPGTRLTVL.

This sequence joins TRBV5-4 and TRBJ2-7, with 8 bases aligning to TRBD2. This CDR3 has 15 amino acids. Germline lookup yields CDR1 SGHNT and CDR2 YYREEE (reference sequence). V trimming: 3 bases; J trimming: 0 bases; junction bases outside the gene matches: 5. The DNA for the CDR3 is TGTGCCAGCAGCTCCCGGGGGGGCCTCTCCTACGAGCAGTACTTC. Protein sequence: CASSSRGGLSYEQYF.

This chain joins TRBV30 and TRBJ2-7; TRBD1 agrees at 9 bases. V shed 2 bases, J shed 7 bases, and the junction held 9 bases outside the gene matches. Germline V gene sequence: CDR1 GTSNPN, CDR2 SVGIG (reference sequence). CDR3 length equals 14 residues. This chain's CDR3 is CAWSPGQGNLEQYF. As DNA, the CDR3 is TGTGCCTGGAGTCCGGGACAGGGTAACCTGGAGCAGTACTTC.

This clone came up once. This chain uses TRBV6-5 with TRBJ2-5; D gene ambiguous. V dropped 0 bases and J dropped 0 bases, with 5 bases sitting between them. Germline CDR1 and CDR2: MNHEY and SVGAGI. The CDR3 extends over 14 amino acids. This CDR3 reads CASSYSRNQETQYF. The CDR3 nucleotides are TGTGCCAGCAGTTACTCGCGTAACCAAGAGACCCAGTACTTC.

This sequence joins TRBV6-5 and TRBJ1-1, with D perhaps matching TRBD1 (6 bases). Germline assignment: CDR1 MNHEY and CDR2 SVGAGI. The CDR3 is made up of 14 amino acids. The V end was cut by 0 bases, the J end by 1 base, with 6 bases between. The CDR3, as DNA: TGTGCCAGCAGTTACTCGGGGGCGAACACTGAAGCTTTCTTT. This translates into CASSYSGANTEAFF.